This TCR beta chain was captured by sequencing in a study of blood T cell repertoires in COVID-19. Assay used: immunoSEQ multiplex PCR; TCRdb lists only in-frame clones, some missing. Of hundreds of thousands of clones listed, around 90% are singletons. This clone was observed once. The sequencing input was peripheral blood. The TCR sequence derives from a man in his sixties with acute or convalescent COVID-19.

The chain's CDR3 is CASWTSGGTYNEQFF. The CDR3 region has the DNA TGTGCCAGCTGGACTAGCGGGGGCACCTACAATGAGCAGTTCTTC. The chain uses TRBV5-4 and TRBJ2-1; 13 positions agree with TRBD2. After removal of 7 bases from V and 2 bases from J, the junction contained 3 bases not matched to a gene. Per the germline V gene, CDR1 is SGHNT and CDR2 is YYREEE (reference sequence). The CDR3 has 15 residues.